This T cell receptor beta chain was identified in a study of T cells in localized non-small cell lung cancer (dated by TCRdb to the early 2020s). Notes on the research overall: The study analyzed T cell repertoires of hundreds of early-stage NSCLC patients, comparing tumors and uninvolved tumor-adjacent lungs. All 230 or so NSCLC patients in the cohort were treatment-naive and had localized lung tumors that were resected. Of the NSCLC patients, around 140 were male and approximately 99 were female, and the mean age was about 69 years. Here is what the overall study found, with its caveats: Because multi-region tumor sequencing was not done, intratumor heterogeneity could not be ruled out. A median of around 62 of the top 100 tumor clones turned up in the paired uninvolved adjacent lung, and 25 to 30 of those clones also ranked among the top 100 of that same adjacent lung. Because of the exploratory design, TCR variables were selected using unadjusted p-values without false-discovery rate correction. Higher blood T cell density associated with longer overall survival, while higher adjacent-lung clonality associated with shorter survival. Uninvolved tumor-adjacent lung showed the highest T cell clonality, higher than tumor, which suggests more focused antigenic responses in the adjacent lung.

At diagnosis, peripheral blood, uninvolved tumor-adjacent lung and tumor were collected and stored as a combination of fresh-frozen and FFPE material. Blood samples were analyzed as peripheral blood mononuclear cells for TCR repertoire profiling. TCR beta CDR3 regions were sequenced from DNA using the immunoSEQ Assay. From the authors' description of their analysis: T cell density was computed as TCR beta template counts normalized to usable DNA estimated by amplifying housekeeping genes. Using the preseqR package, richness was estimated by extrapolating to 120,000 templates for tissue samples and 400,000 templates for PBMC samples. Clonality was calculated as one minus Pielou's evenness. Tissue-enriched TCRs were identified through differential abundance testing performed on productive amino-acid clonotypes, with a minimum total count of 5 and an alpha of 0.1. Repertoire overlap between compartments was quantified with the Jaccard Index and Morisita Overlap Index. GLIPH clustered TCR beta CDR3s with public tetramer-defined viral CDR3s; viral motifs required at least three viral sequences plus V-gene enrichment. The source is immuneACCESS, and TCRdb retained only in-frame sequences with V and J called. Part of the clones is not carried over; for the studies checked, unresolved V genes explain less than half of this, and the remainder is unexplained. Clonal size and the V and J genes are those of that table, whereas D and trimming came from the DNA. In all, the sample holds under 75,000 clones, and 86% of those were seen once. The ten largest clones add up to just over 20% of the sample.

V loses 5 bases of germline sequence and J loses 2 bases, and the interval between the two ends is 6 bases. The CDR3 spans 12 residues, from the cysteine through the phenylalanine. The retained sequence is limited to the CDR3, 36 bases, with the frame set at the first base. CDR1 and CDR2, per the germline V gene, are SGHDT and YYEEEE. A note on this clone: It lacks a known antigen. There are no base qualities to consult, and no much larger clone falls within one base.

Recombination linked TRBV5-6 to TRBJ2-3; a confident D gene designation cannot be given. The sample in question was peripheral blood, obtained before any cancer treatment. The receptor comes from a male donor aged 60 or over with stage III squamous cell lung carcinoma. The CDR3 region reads CASSFSTDTQYF. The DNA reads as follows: TGTGCCAGCAGTTTCTCCACAGATACGCAGTATTTT. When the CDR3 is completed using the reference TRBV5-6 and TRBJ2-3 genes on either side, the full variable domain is DAGVTQSPTHLIKTRGQQVTLRCSPKSGHDTVSWYQQALGQGPQFIFQYYEEEERQRGNFPDRFSGHQFPNYSSELNVNALLLGDSALYLCASSFSTDTQYFGPGTRLTVL.